These 31 T cell receptor beta chains came from one sample sequenced in a study of a mutant IDH1 vaccine in newly diagnosed glioma. These receptors lack a known antigen. Sequencing was performed with immunoSEQ multiplex PCR; in TCRdb, only in-frame clones are kept and a portion is missing. The sample holds 68,000 or so clones; approximately 88% are singletons and the top ten take over 9.5%. Documented time point: week 35, safety follow-up. Each dose delivered 300 ug of mutant IDH1 20-mer peptide subcutaneously with imiquimod. The sample consisted of PBMCs, taken from a glioma patient whose treatment included an IDH1 peptide vaccine. These receptors were taken from a man aged 18 to 29 with glioma.

The genes are TRBV5-1 and TRBJ1-5; D gene uncertain. The ends were cut back, 0 bases at V and 3 bases at J, with 4 bases in the middle. Germline CDR1 SGHRS, CDR2 YFSETQ. The CDR3 has 13 amino acids. CDR3 DNA sequence: TGCGCCAGCAGCTTGGACACCAATCAGCCCCAGCATTTT. Amino acids: CASSLDTNQPQHF.

The V and J genes are TRBV6-1 and TRBJ2-6, with D perhaps TRBD2 (6 bases). The CDR3 loop spans 17 amino acids. Germline CDR1 and CDR2: MNHNS and SASEGT. V lost 4 bases and J lost 0, with 13 bases in between. CDR3 amino acids: CASSAGDGYSGANVLTF. CDR3 nucleotides: TGTGCCAGCAGTGCGGGGGACGGATACTCTGGGGCCAACGTCCTGACTTTC.

This chain links TRBV14 with TRBJ2-1; 8 bases agree with TRBD2. The length of the CDR3 is 15 residues. Losses at the gene ends were 4 bases for V and 5 bases for J; bases not matched to a gene: 7. CDR1 and CDR2 from the germline V gene are SGHDN and FVKESK. The CDR3 region has the DNA TGTGCCAGCAGCCTGAGTAGCGGGAACAACAATGAGCAGTTCTTC. Its protein is CASSLSSGNNNEQFF. Full variable domain (outside the CDR3, taken from reference TRBV14 and TRBJ2-1): EAGVTQFPSHSVIEKGQTVTLRCDPISGHDNLYWYRRVMGKEIKFLLHFVKESKQDESGMPNNRFLAERTGGTYSTLKVQPAELEDSGVYFCASSLSSGNNNEQFFGPGTRLTVL.

The chain couples TRBV7-3 to TRBJ1-6; TRBD1 agrees at 9 bases. Germline CDR1 and CDR2: SGHTA and FQGTGA. Losses at the gene ends were 3 bases for V and 5 bases for J; bases not matched to a gene: 2. This CDR3 is built from 15 residues. CDR3 loop: CASSFTGGHNSPLHF. In nucleotides, the CDR3 is TGTGCCAGCAGCTTTACAGGGGGCCATAATTCACCCCTCCACTTT.

The V call is TRBV18, the J call TRBJ2-4, with 9 bases that match TRBD2. CDR3 length equals 22 residues. Germline V gene sequence: CDR1 KGHSH, CDR2 LQKENI. The junction had 18 bases not matched to a gene; V was cut back by 0 bases and J by 0 bases. CDR3 residues: CASSPPSGGLPTYYLAKNIQYF. CDR3 in DNA: TGTGCCAGCTCACCACCGAGCGGGGGGTTACCGACCTACTACTTAGCCAAAAACATTCAGTACTTC. Based on the CDR3 plus reference TRBV18 and TRBJ2-4, the full variable domain is NAGVMQNPRHLVRRRGQEARLRCSPMKGHSHVYWYRQLPEEGLKFMVYLQKENIIDESGMPKERFSAEFPKEGPSILRIQQVVRGDSAAYFCASSPPSGGLPTYYLAKNIQYFGAGTRLSVL.

The chain joins TRBV7-2 to TRBJ2-2; tentatively, D is TRBD1 (6 bases). The CDR3 extends over 13 amino acids. Trimming left V 11 bases short and J 0 bases short, with 10 bases between. Germline V gives CDR1 SGHTA, CDR2 FQGNSA. The CDR3 spells CACQGPNTGELFF. CDR3 DNA sequence: TGTGCCTGCCAGGGGCCGAACACCGGGGAGCTGTTTTTT.

The CDR3 DNA sequence: TGCGCCAGCAGCGGCGGGGGTGTCCTCGGGGGAACCTACGAGCAGTACTTC. It specifies CASSGGGVLGGTYEQYF. The chain joins TRBV5-1 to TRBJ2-7; 7 positions match TRBD2. Germline V gene data show CDR1 as SGHRS and CDR2 as YFSETQ. The CDR3 covers 17 residues. The V and J ends lost 4 bases and 2 bases, in that order; junction bases with no gene match: 15.

This clone was seen a few times. The J gene is TRBJ1-6, the V gene TRBV2; the D gene is possibly TRBD1 (6 bases). Germline CDR1 is SNHLY and CDR2 is FYNNEI. This CDR3 spans 17 amino acids. With 0 bases removed from V and 2 bases from J, the gap between germline ends came to 11 bases. CDR3 protein: CASSEATGNTYNSPLHF. In nucleotides, the CDR3 is TGTGCCAGCAGTGAAGCGACAGGCAATACCTATAATTCACCCCTCCACTTT.

The CDR3 bases are TGTGCCAGCAGCTATAGCGGGGCCCTATACAATGAGCAGTTCTTC. Translating gives CASSYSGALYNEQFF. The rearrangement uses TRBV9 and TRBJ2-1, with 8 bases identical to TRBD2. This CDR3 has 15 amino acids. Trimming removed 4 bases from V and 4 bases from J; junction bases left unmatched: 7. Germline-derived CDR1 and CDR2 are SGDLS and YYNGEE.

This chain joins TRBV10-3 and TRBJ2-1, with 10 bases matching TRBD2. The CDR3 spans 13 residues. Germline V gene sequence: CDR1 ENHRY, CDR2 SYGVKD. V lost 5 bases to trimming and J lost 10 bases; unmatched junction nucleotides: 5. The CDR3 region is CAISSGRAPEQFF. CDR3 bases: TGTGCCATCAGTAGCGGGAGGGCGCCCGAGCAGTTCTTC.

The chain uses TRBV7-2 and TRBJ2-1; the D is unclear. V was pared by 2 bases and J by 8 bases, with 4 bases between. The germline V gene has CDR1 SGHTA and CDR2 FQGNSA. The length of the CDR3 is 11 residues. The CDR3 DNA reads as TGTGCCAGCAGCTTAAGCTATGAGCAGTTCTTC. Protein: CASSLSYEQFF.

The chain combines TRBV18 with TRBJ1-5, with a weak D call TRBD1 (5 bases). This CDR3 has 13 residues. Germline V gene lookup returns CDR1 KGHSH and CDR2 LQKENI. Between the trimmed V and J ends, which lost 2 bases and 6 bases, there was a span of 8 bases. The CDR3 bases are TGTGCCAGCTCACCAGGGGCCGGTCAGCCCCAGCATTTT. It codes for CASSPGAGQPQHF.

V usage is TRBV6-5 and J usage is TRBJ1-1; tentatively, D is TRBD1 (5 bases). CDR3 length: 15 amino acids. Per germline, CDR1 MNHEY and CDR2 SVGAGI. V was pared by 6 bases and J by 2 bases, with 16 bases between. The CDR3 DNA is TGTGCCAGCAGAAAACTCAGGGTGGGCAACACTGAAGCTTTCTTT. It is translated as CASRKLRVGNTEAFF.

The chain couples TRBV5-3 to TRBJ2-6; no clear D. TRBV5-3 is annotated as an ORF whose role is uncertain. The CDR3 sequence is 17 residues long. V lost 7 bases and J 5 bases, leaving 22 bases between the germline ends. CDR3 protein: CARVAKVEQSRANVLTF. The CDR3 region has the DNA TGTGCCAGAGTTGCCAAAGTTGAACAAAGTCGGGCCAACGTCCTGACTTTC.

The chain is built from TRBV11-1 and TRBJ1-1, with a possible D match to TRBD1 (5 bases). V lost 5 bases and J 0 bases, leaving 10 bases between the germline ends. Germline V lookup: CDR1 SGHAT, CDR2 FQDESV (reference sequence). This CDR3 region has 14 residues. The CDR3 reads CASSPGRMNTEAFF. CDR3 DNA: TGTGCCAGCAGCCCAGGGCGGATGAACACTGAAGCTTTCTTT.

The V and J genes are TRBV5-5 and TRBJ2-5; 13 bases are shared with TRBD2. The V segment lost 4 bases and the J segment 4 bases; nucleotides outside the gene matches: 10. Germline CDR1 SGHKS, CDR2 YYEKEE (reference sequence). There are 17 residues in the CDR3. The CDR3 bases are TGTGCCAGCAGCGTGGTTACTAGCGGGAGGGCCGGAGAGACCCAGTACTTC. This translates into CASSVVTSGRAGETQYF.

The gene calls are TRBV4-2 and TRBJ2-1; D unresolved. The CDR3 runs to 12 residues. V lost 1 base to trimming and J lost 8 bases, with 6 bases between them. CDR1 and CDR2 (germline): LGHNA, YNFKEQ. The CDR3 DNA reads as TGTGCCAGCAGCCAAGTAAGGGATGAGCAGTTCTTC. Translated, it gives CASSQVRDEQFF.

This clone was seen a few times. The V and J genes are TRBV2 and TRBJ1-5; tentative D call: TRBD1 (5 bases). The CDR3 spans 13 residues. Trimming took off 8 bases at V and 4 bases at J, with 12 bases between the two ends. Per the germline V gene, CDR1 is SNHLY and CDR2 is FYNNEI. CDR3 in DNA: TGTGCCAGCGAAAGCCAGGGAAATCAGCCCCAGCATTTT. It codes for CASESQGNQPQHF.

V usage is TRBV6-1 and J usage is TRBJ1-1; D gene ambiguous. V was trimmed by 8 bases and J by 5 bases, leaving 18 bases between them. The germline CDR1 and CDR2 sequences are MNHNS and SASEGT. The CDR3 spans 14 residues. CDR3 nucleotides: TGTGCCAGCTTCCCCCCGCTAGGGTCGACTGAAGCTTTCTTT. This codes for CASFPPLGSTEAFF.

V gene TRBV7-2 combines with J gene TRBJ1-2; D may be TRBD1 (6 bases). The CDR3 spans 14 residues. V was pared by 1 base and J by 8 bases, with 14 bases between. CDR1 is SGHTA, CDR2 FQGNSA, per germline. The CDR3 loop reads CASSLGIGGGGYTF. CDR3 nucleotides: TGTGCCAGCAGCTTAGGTATCGGGGGCGGAGGCTACACCTTC.

With regard to this clone: A junction end diverges from the germline sequence, so it may reflect a read error. The rearrangement uses TRBV6-4 and TRBJ2-7, with TRBD1 matching 9 bases. The CDR3 extends over 9 amino acids. Germline loops: CDR1 MRHNA, CDR2 SNTAGT. The CDR3 reads CAGSGQGFF. As DNA, the CDR3 is TGTGCCGGGAGCGGACAGGGGTTCTTC.

The chain recombines TRBV19 with TRBJ2-7; D gene uncertain. Germline V gene data show CDR1 as LNHDA and CDR2 as SQIVND (reference sequence). V was shortened by 6 bases and J by 3 bases, with 12 bases between the two germline ends. The CDR3 consists of 13 residues. CDR3 sequence (DNA): TGTGCCAGTAGAGACGGAATAAACTACGAGCAGTACTTC. It is translated as CASRDGINYEQYF.

The chain employs TRBV9 and TRBJ1-2; maybe TRBD1 (6 bases). This CDR3 has 13 amino acids. Trimming pared 3 bases from V and 7 bases from J, leaving 13 bases between. Germline CDR1 and CDR2: SGDLS and YYNGEE. The chain's CDR3 is CASSDRDNVGYTF. The CDR3 coding sequence is TGTGCCAGCAGCGACCGGGACAATGTTGGCTACACCTTC.

The chain recombines TRBV4-1 with TRBJ1-1, with no clear D. CDR1 MGHRA and CDR2 YSYEKL come from the germline V gene. The CDR3 consists of 14 residues. The V end lost 3 bases, the J end lost 0 bases, and 8 bases lay between the germline ends. The CDR3 DNA follows: TGCGCCAGCAGCCACAGCCCCATGAACACTGAAGCTTTCTTT. The encoded protein is CASSHSPMNTEAFF.

Here the CDR3 DNA reads TGCGCCAGCACCCTAACAGGGGGCTACACAGATACGCAGTATTTT. This encodes CASTLTGGYTDTQYF. The V call is TRBV5-1, the J call TRBJ2-3, with 9 positions matching TRBD1. The CDR3 length is 15 residues. The V segment lost 6 bases and the J segment 2 bases; nucleotides outside the gene matches: 7. CDR1 SGHRS and CDR2 YFSETQ come from the germline V gene.

This chain joins TRBV15 and TRBJ2-2; D uncertain. CDR3 length: 13 residues. Looked up from germline, CDR1 is LNHNV and CDR2 is YYDKDF (reference sequence). Trimming cost V 6 bases and J 3 bases, with 8 bases left between them. CDR3 nucleotide sequence: TGTGCCACCAGAGACCGCTACACCGGGGAGCTGTTTTTT. Protein: CATRDRYTGELFF.

This chain uses TRBV21-1 with TRBJ2-7; TRBD2 reflects the table's D call only, with no check against the DNA. TRBV21-1 is described as a pseudogene. The CDR3 covers 16 residues. DNA for the CDR3: TGTGCCAGCAGCAAAGGGTGGTGCGGGAGCCCTCGCGAGCAGTACTTC. Translation: CASSKGWCGSPREQYF.

This chain links TRBV18 with TRBJ2-7, with D possibly being TRBD1 (6 bases). CDR1 and CDR2 from the germline V gene are KGHSH and LQKENI. Trimming cost V 3 bases and J 5 bases, with 17 bases left between them. The CDR3 sequence is 15 residues long. The CDR3 region has the DNA TGTGCCAGCTCACCGGAATGGGGGCTTGGGAACGAGCAGTACTTC. As protein: CASSPEWGLGNEQYF.

The chain employs TRBV5-1 and TRBJ2-1, with D perhaps TRBD2 (5 bases). The V end was cut by 3 bases, the J end by 1 base, with 14 bases between. Germline CDR1 reads SGHRS; CDR2 reads YFSETQ. CDR3 size: 16 residues. The CDR3, as DNA: TGCGCCAGCAGCTACGGACCCAGAGGGTCCTACAATGAGCAGTTCTTC. Protein: CASSYGPRGSYNEQFF.

This chain connects TRBV4-1 to TRBJ2-7; 9 bases map to TRBD1. Germline V gene lookup returns CDR1 MGHRA and CDR2 YSYEKL. The CDR3 is 17 residues long. V was clipped by 1 base and J by 0 bases; unmatched bases: 7. CDR3 sequence reads: CASSQAGTGTFSYEQYF. For the CDR3, the DNA is TGCGCCAGCAGCCAAGCCGGGACAGGGACTTTCTCCTACGAGCAGTACTTC.

The chain uses TRBV5-6 and TRBJ2-7; possibly TRBD1 for D (6 bases). With 1 base removed from V and 4 bases from J, the gap between germline ends came to 9 bases. The CDR3 sequence is 13 residues long. Germline-derived CDR1 and CDR2 are SGHDT and YYEEEE. This CDR3 reads CASSLSQGYEQYF. The CDR3 DNA reads TGTGCCAGCAGCTTGTCTCAGGGGTACGAGCAGTACTTC.